These T cell receptor beta chains were read from a single sample in a study of beta chain features in type 1 diabetes. Some clones are missing from TCRdb's copy, which holds only in-frame ones; the method was immunoSEQ multiplex PCR. The sample records about 930,000 clones, 15% to 20% being singletons. The sample taken for sequencing was naive CD4+ T cells from blood. These receptor sequences come from a woman aged 18-29 years in good health. Both conserved end residues are part of each CDR3. Each record gives: clone size, D gene, J gene, V gene, CDR3 DNA, CDR3 protein. The D gene is left open where the match is weak. Not every row has a clone size; where given, it reads once, few, many or a size class.

few - TRBJ2-5 TRBV15 TGTGCCACCAGCAGCATCAGGGGGGGAGAGACCCAGTACTTC CATSSIRGGETQYF
few TRBD1 TRBJ2-1 TRBV7-9 TGTGCCAGCAGCCCTCGACAGGGGAGCTCCTACAATGAGCAGTTCTTC CASSPRQGSSYNEQFF
- - TRBJ2-7 TRBV5-6 TGTGCCAGCAGCCCTCTTCCAGGGAAAAGGAACGAGCAGTACTTC CASSPLPGKRNEQYF
few - TRBJ2-6 TRBV5-5 TGTGCCAGCAGCAAAGGGACGGCCTCTGGGGCCAACGTCCTGACTTTC CASSKGTASGANVLTF
- - TRBJ2-2 TRBV9 TGTGCCAGCAGCGTAGCCGGAACCGGGGAGCTGTTTTTT CASSVAGTGELFF
- - TRBJ2-5 TRBV6-8 TGTGCCACGCGACAACAGGGAGCAGCGCAAGAGACCCAGTACTTC CATRQQGAAQETQYF
- - TRBJ1-2 TRBV27 TGTGCCAGCAGTCCTAACAGGGTTAGTTCCGATGGCTACACCTTC CASSPNRVSSDGYTF
- - TRBJ2-7 TRBV6-1 TGTGCCAGCAATGGGGCCAGACCAAGCGAGCAGTACTTC CASNGARPSEQYF
- TRBD2 TRBJ2-1 TRBV9 TGTGCCAGCAGCGAAGCTAGCGGGAGTTTCAATGAGCAGTTCTTC CASSEASGSFNEQFF
- - TRBJ1-2 TRBV11-2 TGTGCCAGCAGGAGTGGGGGCAGTCGAGGAGGCTACACCTTC CASRSGGSRGGYTF
- TRBD1 TRBJ1-2 TRBV5-1 TGCGCCAGCAGCTTCTTTCCCGGGACAGACGGGGGCTACACCTTC CASSFFPGTDGGYTF
- TRBD2 TRBJ2-2 TRBV4-2 TGTGCCAGCAGCCAAGATCCTCCCCGACTAGCGAGGAACACCGGGGAGCTGTTTTTT CASSQDPPRLARNTGELFF
- - TRBJ2-1 TRBV5-4 TGTGCCAGCAGCCGGGTAATGAGAAGAGACGCCTACAATGAGCAGTTCTTC CASSRVMRRDAYNEQFF
- - TRBJ2-7 TRBV6-5 TGTGCCACCCTCCCCCATTCAGGTACCTACGAGCAGTACTTC CATLPHSGTYEQYF
- - TRBJ2-7 TRBV7-3 TGTGCCAGCAGCTTAATCGGCTACGAGCAGTACTTC CASSLIGYEQYF
- - TRBJ1-3 TRBV2 TGTGCCAGCAGGGGGGACTCTGGAAACACCATATATTTT CASRGDSGNTIYF
- - TRBJ1-1 TRBV6-5 TGTGCCAGCAGTTACTTCAGTCGGAAAACTGAAGCTTTCTTT CASSYFSRKTEAFF
few - TRBJ2-4 TRBV7-6 TGTGCCAGCAGCTCCCAGCCCAGGGGTCTAGCCAAAAACATTCAGTACTTC CASSSQPRGLAKNIQYF
- - TRBJ2-1 TRBV4-2 TGTGCCAGCAGCGGCGGCGAGAGCTCCTACAATGAGCAGTTCTTC CASSGGESSYNEQFF
- TRBD1 TRBJ2-1 TRBV7-8 TGTGCCAGCAGTCGGACCGGGACAGGGCACAATGAGCAGTTCTTC CASSRTGTGHNEQFF
- - TRBJ2-3 TRBV28 TGTGCCAGCAGTTGGCGGGCTGGCACAGATACGCAGTATTTT CASSWRAGTDTQYF
few TRBD2 TRBJ2-2 TRBV4-3 TGCGCCAGCAGGGCGGGAGGGCCTCACACCGGGGAGCTGTTTTTT CASRAGGPHTGELFF
- TRBD2 TRBJ2-7 TRBV6-1 TGTGCCAGCAGTGTCGCTAGCGGGAGCGCTGGATACGAGCAGTACTTC CASSVASGSAGYEQYF
- TRBD2 TRBJ2-7 TRBV5-1 TGCGCCAGCAGCTTGGGAGCGGGGCTCTCCTACGAGCAGTACTTC CASSLGAGLSYEQYF
- TRBD1 TRBJ2-7 TRBV28 TGTGCCAGCAGTCCTGAGACAGGGGCCCGATACGAGCAGTACTTC CASSPETGARYEQYF
- TRBD2 TRBJ2-7 TRBV28 TGTGCCAGCAGTTCCTTGGATCTAGCGGCCTACGAGCAGTACTTC CASSSLDLAAYEQYF
- - TRBJ2-7 TRBV18 TGTGCCAGCTCACCACCGGGGACCGATGCCTACGAGCAGTACTTC CASSPPGTDAYEQYF
- - TRBJ2-7 TRBV7-2 TGTGCCAGCAGCTTAGTGGGCGGGGGACAATCCTACGAGCAGTACTTC CASSLVGGGQSYEQYF
few TRBD1 TRBJ1-5 TRBV7-8 TGTGCCAGCAGCTTGACAGGGTTTCAGCCCCAGCATTTT CASSLTGFQPQHF
few TRBD1 TRBJ2-7 TRBV6-5 TGTGCCAGCAGGCCAAGCCGGGACAGTATCTACGAGCAGTACTTC CASRPSRDSIYEQYF
- TRBD1 TRBJ1-4 TRBV18 TGTGCCAGCTCACCCCCGGGACAGGGAGGTGAAAAACTGTTTTTT CASSPPGQGGEKLFF
- - TRBJ1-2 TRBV11-1 TGTGCCAGCAGCTTTACCTCGGACTCTTGGGACTATGGCTACACCTTC CASSFTSDSWDYGYTF
few - TRBJ2-2 TRBV15 TGTGCCACCAGCAGTGCACTTTTCGGGGAGCTGTTTTTT CATSSALFGELFF
few - TRBJ1-2 TRBV5-1 TGCGCCAGCAGCTTGGGGGATAACTATGGCTACACCTTC CASSLGDNYGYTF
- - TRBJ2-3 TRBV7-2 TGTGCCAGCAGCTTAGCCTCGGGGCGGACCAACACAGATACGCAGTATTTT CASSLASGRTNTDTQYF
few TRBD1 TRBJ2-5 TRBV11-2 TGTGCCAGCAGCACACAGGGGGCGCGGGAGACCCAGTACTTC CASSTQGARETQYF
few - TRBJ2-2 TRBV2 TGTGCCAGCAGTGTTCCTAGTGCCGGGGAGCTGTTTTTT CASSVPSAGELFF
- TRBD1 TRBJ2-3 TRBV27 TGTGCCAGCAGTTTATTTGACAGGGGCTCCACAGATACGCAGTATTTT CASSLFDRGSTDTQYF
few - TRBJ2-1 TRBV2 TGTGCCAGCAGGGGCTTAAGAGGGTCCTACAATGAGCAGTTCTTC CASRGLRGSYNEQFF
- TRBD2 TRBJ2-3 TRBV27 TGTGCCAGCAGTAATGTGGCTAGCGGGCGCTGGGGTACGCAGTATTTT CASSNVASGRWGTQYF
- - TRBJ1-1 TRBV19 TGTGCCAGTAGTATCCCCACGGGAGGTGAAGCTTTCTTT CASSIPTGGEAFF
- TRBD1 TRBJ2-1 TRBV5-1 TGCGCCAGCAGCCCCGGGACAGGGGACGCCTATGAGCAGTTCTTC CASSPGTGDAYEQFF
few - TRBJ2-5 TRBV28 TGTGCCAGCAGTATCACAGGCGAACGGCCTCAGTACTTC CASSITGERPQYF
few TRBD2 TRBJ2-1 TRBV7-3 TGTGCCAGCAGCCCCCTCGGGCTAGCGGGTACTCCGAACAATGAGCAGTTCTTC CASSPLGLAGTPNNEQFF
- TRBD2 TRBJ2-7 TRBV6-4 TGTGCCAGCAGTGACCACCTAGCGGGAGGGCCCTTTTACGAGCAGTACTTC CASSDHLAGGPFYEQYF
few - TRBJ2-6 TRBV10-2 TGCGCCAGCAGCGACAGAACCTCTGGGGCCAACGTCCTGACTTTC CASSDRTSGANVLTF
few TRBD2 TRBJ2-1 TRBV7-9 TGTGCCAGCAGCCAAAGGGTAGCGGGAGTCTACAATGAGCAGTTCTTC CASSQRVAGVYNEQFF
- - TRBJ1-5 TRBV5-1 TGCGCCAGCAGCTTGGACGGGGATCAGCCCCAGCATTTT CASSLDGDQPQHF
- - TRBJ2-5 TRBV18 TGTGCCAGCTCACCCACGATTCAAGAGACCCAGTACTTC CASSPTIQETQYF
few - TRBJ1-2 TRBV7-9 TGTGCCAGCAGCGATAGGAATGGCTACACCTTC CASSDRNGYTF
few TRBD1 TRBJ2-7 TRBV5-1 TGCGCCAGCAGCTTACAGGGGGACTACGAGCAGTACTTC CASSLQGDYEQYF
few TRBD1 TRBJ2-2 TRBV7-2 TGTGCCAGCAGCCGGGGACAGGGATTGTCCGGGGAGCTGTTTTTT CASSRGQGLSGELFF
- - TRBJ2-2 TRBV28 TGTGCCAGCAGGGAACGGGCCGGTAACACCGGGGAGCTGTTTTTT CASRERAGNTGELFF
- - TRBJ2-1 TRBV4-1 TGCGCCAGCAGCCGACAACTTGTTATGGGGCCCAATGAGCAGTTCTTC CASSRQLVMGPNEQFF
- - TRBJ1-1 TRBV5-1 TGCGCCAGCAGCCTCCAGGGCATGAACACTGAAGCTTTCTTT CASSLQGMNTEAFF
few TRBD1 TRBJ1-1 TRBV7-9 TGTGCCAGCAGGAGGACCGGGACAGGGGGCACTGAAGCTTTCTTT CASRRTGTGGTEAFF
- TRBD2 TRBJ2-3 TRBV11-3 TGTGCCAGCAGCTTTAGCGGGAGCAGCACAGATACGCAGTATTTT CASSFSGSSTDTQYF
- - TRBJ2-6 TRBV5-4 TGTGCCAGCAGCTTCCTCGGACTCACCTCTGGGGCCAACGTCCTGACTTTC CASSFLGLTSGANVLTF
- - TRBJ2-7 TRBV20-1 TGCAGTGCTAGCCTCCGTTACGAGCAGTACTTC CSASLRYEQYF
few - TRBJ2-3 TRBV4-2 TGTGCCAGCAGCCAAGATGCCCTCCAGAAGTGGGCAGATACGCAGTATTTT CASSQDALQKWADTQYF